One sample yielded the 10 T cell receptor beta chains listed below, sequenced in a study of monozygotic twins with inflammatory bowel disease. TCRdb re-called the 5' RACE reads, yielding one record per CDR3 amino acid sequence without DNA. This sample's clone table lists 400,000 or so distinct CDR3 sequences. Sequences were obtained from blood. The receptor set was obtained from a human donor with ulcerative colitis or Crohn's disease, or a healthy co-twin of an affected twin (not recorded which).

CDR3 amino acids: CASTLGPNTGELFF. This chain links TRBV12-3 or TRBV12-4 with TRBJ2-2. The CDR3 has 14 residues.

The chain's CDR3 is CSALFNEKLFF. This chain uses TRBV20-1 with TRBJ1-4. This CDR3 contains 11 residues. Germline V gives CDR1 DFQATT, CDR2 SNEGSKA (reference sequence).

This chain links TRBV30 with TRBJ2-1; the D call of TRBD2 rests on TCRdb alone, since no DNA is present to check it. The CDR3 runs to 15 residues. The germline CDR1 and CDR2 sequences are GTSNPN and SVGIG (reference sequence). CDR3 amino acids: CAWSVKSGRRDEQFF.

The V gene is TRBV25-1, the J gene TRBJ1-2; TCRdb's assignment of TRBD1 cannot be checked, as there is no DNA. Looked up from germline, CDR1 is MGHDK and CDR2 is SYGVNS. The CDR3 covers 13 residues. CDR3 region: CASSEGGAYGYTF.

This chain uses TRBV7-8 with TRBJ2-1; TCRdb's D gene call, TRBD2, goes unchecked for lack of DNA. The CDR3 runs to 15 residues. From germline, CDR1 is SGHVS and CDR2 FQNEAQ. The CDR3 is CASSLVAGGNYEQFF.

The V call is TRBV20-1, the J call TRBJ2-1. The CDR3 consists of 13 residues. The germline V gene encodes CDR1 DFQATT and CDR2 SNEGSKA (reference sequence). CDR3 residues: CSATRRSRNEQFF.

The chain recombines TRBV20-1 with TRBJ2-1; TCRdb selects TRBD2, and the lack of DNA leaves this call unchecked. CDR3 length: 16 residues. The germline CDR1 and CDR2 sequences are DFQATT and SNEGSKA (reference sequence). The CDR3 loop is CSATSRDYRGYNEQFF.

This chain links TRBV12-3 or TRBV12-4 with TRBJ2-7; checking the TCRdb D call of TRBD1 is not possible without DNA. This CDR3 comprises 14 residues. The CDR3 protein is CASSFGHRVYEQYF.

The CDR3 loop is CASRTGTGYNEQFF. V and J are TRBV7-8 and TRBJ2-1; TCRdb's D gene call, TRBD1, goes unchecked for lack of DNA. This CDR3 has 14 amino acids. Per the germline V gene, CDR1 is SGHVS and CDR2 is FQNEAQ.

The V and J genes are TRBV5-1 and TRBJ1-1; the D call from TCRdb, TRBD1, cannot be confirmed without DNA. The CDR3 has 15 amino acids. Germline V gene data show CDR1 as SGHRS and CDR2 as YFSETQ. CDR3 region: CASSQNGQGSLEAFF.